The source of this TCR beta chain is a study of shared clonotypes between healthy human individuals. Study at large: There were three CD4 naive, three CD4 memory, two CD8 naive and one CD8 memory plates per donor.

General study points: Represented diversity (both genetic and exposure-history) was limited by the small number of donors. Sharing across several donors was seen in around 5.1% of naive CD4 clonotypes.

Naive CD8 isolation took CD45RO-negative cells positively selected for CCR7 and excluded terminally differentiated effector memory CD45RA+ cells. This CDR3 contains 15 residues. Trimming took 2 bases from V and 5 from J; bases not matched to a gene: 5. Per the germline V gene, CDR1 is ENHRY and CDR2 is SYGVKD. An assay was performed, and its level was deep. Sequenced by immunoSEQ multiplex PCR; TCRdb stores in-frame clones only, minus some. The sample includes around 650,000 clones, about 95% seen only once; the top ten take 0.11%. Notes on this clone: The antigen is unknown.

Sequenced material: naive CD8+ T cells sorted from blood. The receptor comes from a young woman in good health. V is TRBV10-3 and J is TRBJ1-5; 8 nucleotides agree with TRBD1. The DNA of the CDR3 is TGTGCCATCAGTGAGAGGGACAGGACCTATCAGCCCCAGCATTTT. This encodes CAISERDRTYQPQHF.